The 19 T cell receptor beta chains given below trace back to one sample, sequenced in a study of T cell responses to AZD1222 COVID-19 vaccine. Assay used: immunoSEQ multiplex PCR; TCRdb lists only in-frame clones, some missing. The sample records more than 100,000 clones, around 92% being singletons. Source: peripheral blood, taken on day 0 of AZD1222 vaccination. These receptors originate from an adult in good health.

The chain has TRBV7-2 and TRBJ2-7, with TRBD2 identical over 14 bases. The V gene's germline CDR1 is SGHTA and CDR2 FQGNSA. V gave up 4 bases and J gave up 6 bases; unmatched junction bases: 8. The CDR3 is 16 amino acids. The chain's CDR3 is CASSSRLAGGPIEQYF. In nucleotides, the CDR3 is TGTGCCAGCAGCTCCAGACTAGCGGGGGGGCCGATCGAGCAGTACTTC.

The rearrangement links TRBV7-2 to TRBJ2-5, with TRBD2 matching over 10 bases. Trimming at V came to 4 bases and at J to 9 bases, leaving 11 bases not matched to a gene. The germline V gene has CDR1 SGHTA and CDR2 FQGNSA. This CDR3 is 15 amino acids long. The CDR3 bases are TGTGCCAGCAGCTACGAAGCGGGGGGGTGCGGGGCCCAGTACTTC. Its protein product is CASSYEAGGCGAQYF.

This CDR3 reads CASRTGLGDEQYF. CDR3 DNA: TGTGCCAGCAGGACAGGGCTGGGGGACGAGCAGTACTTC. This sequence joins TRBV2 and TRBJ2-7; the match to TRBD1 covers 7 bases. The ends lost 6 bases at V and 5 bases at J; junction bases unmatched: 7. This CDR3 is 13 amino acids long. CDR1 and CDR2 (germline): SNHLY, FYNNEI.

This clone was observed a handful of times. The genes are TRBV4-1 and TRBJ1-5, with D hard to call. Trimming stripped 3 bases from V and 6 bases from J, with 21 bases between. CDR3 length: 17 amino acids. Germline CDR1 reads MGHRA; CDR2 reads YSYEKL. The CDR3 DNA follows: TGCGCCAGCAGCCAGACGAGAGACGGGGATAGGGCTCAGCCCCAGCATTTT. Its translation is CASSQTRDGDRAQPQHF.

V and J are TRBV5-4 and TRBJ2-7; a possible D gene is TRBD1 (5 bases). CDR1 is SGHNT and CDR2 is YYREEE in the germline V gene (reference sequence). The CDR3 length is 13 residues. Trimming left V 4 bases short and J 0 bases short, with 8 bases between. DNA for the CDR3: TGTGCCAGCAGCCCCAGGGACTCCTACGAGCAGTACTTC. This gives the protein CASSPRDSYEQYF.

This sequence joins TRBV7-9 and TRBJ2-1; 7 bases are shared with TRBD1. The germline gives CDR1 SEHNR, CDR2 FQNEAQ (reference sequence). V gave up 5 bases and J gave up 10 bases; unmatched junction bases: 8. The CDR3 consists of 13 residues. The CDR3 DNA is TGTGCCAGCAGCATAACAACAGGGGACGAGCAGTTCTTC. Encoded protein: CASSITTGDEQFF.

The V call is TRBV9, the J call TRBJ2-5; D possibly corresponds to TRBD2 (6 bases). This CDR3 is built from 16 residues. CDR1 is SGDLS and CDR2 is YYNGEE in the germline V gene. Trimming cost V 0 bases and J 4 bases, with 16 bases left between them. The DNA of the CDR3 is TGTGCCAGCAGCGTAGGTCGGGGTCGGGGAGGAGAGACCCAGTACTTC. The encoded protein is CASSVGRGRGGETQYF.

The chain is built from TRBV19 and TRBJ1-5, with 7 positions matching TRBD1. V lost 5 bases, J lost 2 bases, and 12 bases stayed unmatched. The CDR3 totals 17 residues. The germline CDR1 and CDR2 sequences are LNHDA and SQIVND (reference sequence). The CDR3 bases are TGTGCCAGTAGTGACCAAATACCCGACAGGGGCAATCAGCCCCAGCATTTT. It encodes CASSDQIPDRGNQPQHF. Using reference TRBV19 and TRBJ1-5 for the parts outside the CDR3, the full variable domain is DGGITQSPKYLFRKEGQNVTLSCEQNLNHDAMYWYRQDPGQGLRLIYYSQIVNDFQKGDIAEGYSVSREKKESFPLTVTSAQKNPTAFYLCASSDQIPDRGNQPQHFGDGTRLSIL.

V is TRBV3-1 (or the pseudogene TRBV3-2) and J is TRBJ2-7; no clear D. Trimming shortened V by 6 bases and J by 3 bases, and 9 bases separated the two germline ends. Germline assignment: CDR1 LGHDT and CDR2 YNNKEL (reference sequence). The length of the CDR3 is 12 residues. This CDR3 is CASSQSFYEQYF. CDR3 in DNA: TGTGCCAGCAGTCAGAGTTTCTACGAGCAGTACTTC.

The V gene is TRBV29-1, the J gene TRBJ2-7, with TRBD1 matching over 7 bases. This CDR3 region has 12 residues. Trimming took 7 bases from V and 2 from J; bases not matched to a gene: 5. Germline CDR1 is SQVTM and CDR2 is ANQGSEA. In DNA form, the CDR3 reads TGCAGCGCTAGGGACAGAACCTACGAGCAGTACTTC. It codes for CSARDRTYEQYF.

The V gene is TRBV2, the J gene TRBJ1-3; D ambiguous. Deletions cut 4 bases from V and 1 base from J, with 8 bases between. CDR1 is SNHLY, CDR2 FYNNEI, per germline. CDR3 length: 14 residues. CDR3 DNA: TGTGCCAGCAGTGTTGCCCAGTCTGGAAACACCATATATTTT. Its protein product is CASSVAQSGNTIYF.

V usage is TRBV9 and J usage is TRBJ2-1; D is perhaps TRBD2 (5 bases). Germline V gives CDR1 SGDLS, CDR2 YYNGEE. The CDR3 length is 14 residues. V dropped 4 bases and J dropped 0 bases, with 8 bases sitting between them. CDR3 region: CASSPRDSYNEQFF. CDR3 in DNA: TGTGCCAGCAGCCCCCGGGACTCCTACAATGAGCAGTTCTTC.

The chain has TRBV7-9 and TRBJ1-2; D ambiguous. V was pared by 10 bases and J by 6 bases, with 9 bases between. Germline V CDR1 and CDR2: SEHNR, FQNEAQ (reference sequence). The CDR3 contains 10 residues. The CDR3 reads CAIKINGYTF. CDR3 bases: TGTGCCATCAAAATCAATGGCTACACCTTC.

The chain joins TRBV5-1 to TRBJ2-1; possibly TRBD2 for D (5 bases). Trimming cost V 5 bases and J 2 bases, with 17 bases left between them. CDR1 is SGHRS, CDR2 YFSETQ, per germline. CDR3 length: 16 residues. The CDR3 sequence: CASSYVLGNAYNEQFF. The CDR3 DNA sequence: TGCGCCAGCAGTTACGTCCTCGGGAACGCCTACAATGAGCAGTTCTTC. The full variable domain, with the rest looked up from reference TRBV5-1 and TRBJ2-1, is KAGVTQTPRYLIKTRGQQVTLSCSPISGHRSVSWYQQTPGQGLQFLFEYFSETQRNKGNFPGRFSGRQFSNSRSEMNVSTLELGDSALYLCASSYVLGNAYNEQFFGPGTRLTVL.

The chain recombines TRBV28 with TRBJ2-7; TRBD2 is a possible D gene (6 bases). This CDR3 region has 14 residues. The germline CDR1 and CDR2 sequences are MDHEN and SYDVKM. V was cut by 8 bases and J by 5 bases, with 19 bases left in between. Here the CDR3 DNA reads TGTGCCAGCCGGCCCCCGGGAGCGGTCAACGAGCAGTACTTC. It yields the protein CASRPPGAVNEQYF.

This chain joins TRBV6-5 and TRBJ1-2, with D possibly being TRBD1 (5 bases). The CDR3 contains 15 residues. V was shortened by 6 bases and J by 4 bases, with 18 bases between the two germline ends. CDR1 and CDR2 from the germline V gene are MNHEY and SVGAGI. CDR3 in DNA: TGTGCCAGCAGCCCCCGCAGGGATTTCCTCTATGGCTACACCTTC. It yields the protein CASSPRRDFLYGYTF.

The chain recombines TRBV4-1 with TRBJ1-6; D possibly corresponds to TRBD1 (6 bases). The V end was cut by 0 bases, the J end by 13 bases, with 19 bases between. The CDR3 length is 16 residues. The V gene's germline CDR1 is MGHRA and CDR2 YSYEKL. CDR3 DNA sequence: TGCGCCAGCAGCCAAGATTTCGGGGGCCTCTGGGTTCCCCTCCACTTT. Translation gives CASSQDFGGLWVPLHF.

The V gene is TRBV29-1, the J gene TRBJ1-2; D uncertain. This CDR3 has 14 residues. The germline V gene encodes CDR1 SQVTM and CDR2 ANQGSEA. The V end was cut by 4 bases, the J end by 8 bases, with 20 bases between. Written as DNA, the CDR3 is TGCAGCGTTGTTGGACGGATGAATGTTAAGGGCTACACCTTC. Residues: CSVVGRMNVKGYTF.

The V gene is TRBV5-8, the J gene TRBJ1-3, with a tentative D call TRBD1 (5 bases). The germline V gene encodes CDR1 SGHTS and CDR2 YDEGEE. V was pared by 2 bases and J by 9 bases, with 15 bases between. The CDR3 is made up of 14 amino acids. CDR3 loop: CASSFRVLQGTIYF. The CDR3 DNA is TGTGCCAGCAGCTTCAGGGTTCTTCAAGGCACCATATATTTT.